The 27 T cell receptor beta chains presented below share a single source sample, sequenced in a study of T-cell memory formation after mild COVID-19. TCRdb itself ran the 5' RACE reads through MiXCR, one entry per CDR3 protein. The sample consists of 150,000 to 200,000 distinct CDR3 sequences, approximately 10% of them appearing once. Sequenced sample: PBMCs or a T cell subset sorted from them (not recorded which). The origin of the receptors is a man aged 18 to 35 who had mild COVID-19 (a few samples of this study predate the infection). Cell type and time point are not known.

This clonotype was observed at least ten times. The CDR3 DNA reads as TGTGCCAGCTCGACGGGACTAGCGACTACCCAGTACTTC. Encoded protein: CASSTGLATTQYF. The V and J genes are TRBV18 and TRBJ2-5; 10 bases line up with TRBD2. The CDR3 runs to 13 residues. Trimming at V came to 6 bases and at J to 8 bases, leaving 6 bases not matched to a gene. CDR1 KGHSH and CDR2 LQKENI come from the germline V gene.

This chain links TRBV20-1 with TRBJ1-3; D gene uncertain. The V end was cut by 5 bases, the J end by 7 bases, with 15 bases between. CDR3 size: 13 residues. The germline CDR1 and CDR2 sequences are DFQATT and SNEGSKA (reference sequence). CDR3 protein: CSARGSVGNTIYF. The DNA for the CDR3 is TGCAGTGCTCGTGGGTCGGTTGGTAACACCATATATTTT.

CDR3 sequence: CASSLYPVGDNSPLHF. DNA of the CDR3: TGTGCCAGCAGCTTGTACCCGGTCGGGGATAATTCACCCCTCCACTTT. The V gene is TRBV7-2, the J gene TRBJ1-6; D remains ambiguous. Trimming took off 3 bases at V and 5 bases at J, with 14 bases between the two ends. Germline lookup yields CDR1 SGHTA and CDR2 FQGNSA. The CDR3 loop spans 16 amino acids.

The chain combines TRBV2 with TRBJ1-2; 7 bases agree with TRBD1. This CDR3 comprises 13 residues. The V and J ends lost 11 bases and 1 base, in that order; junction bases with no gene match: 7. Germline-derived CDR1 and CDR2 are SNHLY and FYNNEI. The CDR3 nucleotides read TGTGCCGTACAGGGGTTTGGTAACTATGGCTACACCTTC. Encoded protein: CAVQGFGNYGYTF.

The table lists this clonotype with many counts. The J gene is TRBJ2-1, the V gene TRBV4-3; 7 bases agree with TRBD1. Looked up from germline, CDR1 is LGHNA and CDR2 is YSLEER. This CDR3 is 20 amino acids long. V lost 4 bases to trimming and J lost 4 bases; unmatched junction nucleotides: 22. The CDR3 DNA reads TGCGCCAGCAGCCGCAAACTCAGTTCCGGGACAGCGACCAGATACAATGAGCAGTTCTTC. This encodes CASSRKLSSGTATRYNEQFF.

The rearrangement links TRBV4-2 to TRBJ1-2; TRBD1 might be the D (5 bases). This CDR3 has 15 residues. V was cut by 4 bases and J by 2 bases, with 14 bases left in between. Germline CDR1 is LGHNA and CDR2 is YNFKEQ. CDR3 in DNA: TGTGCCAGCAGCCCGAGCCCCACAGGCAACTATGGCTACACCTTC. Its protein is CASSPSPTGNYGYTF.

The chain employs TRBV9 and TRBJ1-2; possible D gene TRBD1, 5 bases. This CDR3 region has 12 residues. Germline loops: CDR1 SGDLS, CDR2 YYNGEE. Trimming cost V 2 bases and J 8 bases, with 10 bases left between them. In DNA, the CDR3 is TGTGCCAGCAGCGTCCGTACAGGAGGCTACACCTTC. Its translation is CASSVRTGGYTF.

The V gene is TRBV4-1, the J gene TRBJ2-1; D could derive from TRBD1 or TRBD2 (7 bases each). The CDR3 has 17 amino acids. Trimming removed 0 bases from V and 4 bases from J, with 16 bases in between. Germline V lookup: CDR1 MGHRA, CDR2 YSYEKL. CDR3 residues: CASSQESGQGGYNEQFF. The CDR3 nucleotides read TGCGCCAGCAGCCAAGAATCCGGGCAGGGGGGGTACAATGAGCAGTTCTTC.

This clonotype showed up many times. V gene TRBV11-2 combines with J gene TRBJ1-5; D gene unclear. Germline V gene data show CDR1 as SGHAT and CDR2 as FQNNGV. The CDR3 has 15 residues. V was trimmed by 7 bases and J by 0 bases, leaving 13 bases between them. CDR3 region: CASNIDSHSNQPQHF. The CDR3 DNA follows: TGTGCCAGCAATATCGATAGCCATAGCAATCAGCCCCAGCATTTT.

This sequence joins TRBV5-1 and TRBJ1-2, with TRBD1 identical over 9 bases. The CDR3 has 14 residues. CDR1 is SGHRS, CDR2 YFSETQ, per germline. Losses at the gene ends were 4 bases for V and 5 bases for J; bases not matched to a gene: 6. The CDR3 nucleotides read TGCGCCAGCAGCGTGGGACAGGGCGCTTATGGCTACACCTTC. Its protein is CASSVGQGAYGYTF.

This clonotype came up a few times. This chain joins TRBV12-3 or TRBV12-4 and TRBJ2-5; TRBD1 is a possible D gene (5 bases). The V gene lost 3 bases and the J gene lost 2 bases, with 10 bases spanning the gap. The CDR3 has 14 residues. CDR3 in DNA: TGTGCCAGCAGTTTTACAGGCCGGCAAGAGACCCAGTACTTC. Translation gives CASSFTGRQETQYF.

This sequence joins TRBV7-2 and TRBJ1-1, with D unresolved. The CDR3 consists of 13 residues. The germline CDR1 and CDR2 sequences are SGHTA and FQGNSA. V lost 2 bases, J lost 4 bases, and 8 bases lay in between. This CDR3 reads CASSLIRLTEAFF. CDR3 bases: TGTGCCAGCAGCTTAATCAGACTCACTGAAGCTTTCTTT.

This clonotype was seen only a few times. The CDR3 loop reads CASSPEVRGQNNEQFF. CDR3 sequence (DNA): TGTGCCAGCAGCCCCGAGGTCAGGGGGCAAAACAATGAGCAGTTCTTC. The chain joins TRBV5-6 to TRBJ2-1; 8 nucleotides agree with TRBD1. V was pared by 4 bases and J by 5 bases, with 11 bases of the junction left unmatched. In germline, CDR1 is SGHDT, CDR2 YYEEEE. The CDR3 is made up of 16 amino acids.

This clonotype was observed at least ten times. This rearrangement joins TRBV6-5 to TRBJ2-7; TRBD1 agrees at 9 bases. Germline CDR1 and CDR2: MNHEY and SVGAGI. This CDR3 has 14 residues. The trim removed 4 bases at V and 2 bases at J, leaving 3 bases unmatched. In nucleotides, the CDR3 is TGTGCCAGCAGTTCCCGGGACAGGGCCTACGAGCAGTACTTC. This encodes CASSSRDRAYEQYF.

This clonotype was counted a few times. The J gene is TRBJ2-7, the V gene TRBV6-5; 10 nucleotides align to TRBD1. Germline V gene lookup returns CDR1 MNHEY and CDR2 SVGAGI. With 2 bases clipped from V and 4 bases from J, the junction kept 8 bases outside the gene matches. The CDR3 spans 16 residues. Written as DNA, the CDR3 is TGTGCCAGCAGTTACCGATTAAGACAGGGGGCTTACGAGCAGTACTTC. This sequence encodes CASSYRLRQGAYEQYF.

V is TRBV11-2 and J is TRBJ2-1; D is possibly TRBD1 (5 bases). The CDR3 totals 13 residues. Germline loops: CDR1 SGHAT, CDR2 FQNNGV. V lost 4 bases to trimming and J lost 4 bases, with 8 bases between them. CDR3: CASSSDRYNEQFF. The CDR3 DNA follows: TGTGCCAGCAGCTCTGACAGATACAATGAGCAGTTCTTC.

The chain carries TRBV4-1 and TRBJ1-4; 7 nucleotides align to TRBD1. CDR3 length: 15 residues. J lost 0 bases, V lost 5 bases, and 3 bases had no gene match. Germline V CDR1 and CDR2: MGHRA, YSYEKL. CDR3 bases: TGCGCCAGCAGCGCCGGGACAGCAACTAATGAAAAACTGTTTTTT. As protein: CASSAGTATNEKLFF.

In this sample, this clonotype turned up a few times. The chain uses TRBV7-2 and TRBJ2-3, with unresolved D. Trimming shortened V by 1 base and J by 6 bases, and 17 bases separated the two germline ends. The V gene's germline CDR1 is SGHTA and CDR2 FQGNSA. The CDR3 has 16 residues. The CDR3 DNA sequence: TGTGCCAGCAGCTTAGAGGCGGCCCCTTCGATGGATACGCAGTATTTT. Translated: CASSLEAAPSMDTQYF.

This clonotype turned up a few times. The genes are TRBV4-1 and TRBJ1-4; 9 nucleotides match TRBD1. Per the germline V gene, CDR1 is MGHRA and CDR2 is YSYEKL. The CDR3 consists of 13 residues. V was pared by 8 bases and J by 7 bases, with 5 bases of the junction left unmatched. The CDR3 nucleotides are TGCGCCAGCTCGGACAGGGGCACTGAAAAACTGTTTTTT. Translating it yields CASSDRGTEKLFF.

The CDR3 DNA is TGTGCCAGCAGTTTCGGGGCCCGACAGGGTCTCTTAAGTGATGGCTATGGCTACACCTTC. It yields the protein CASSFGARQGLLSDGYGYTF. The V call is TRBV12-3 or TRBV12-4, the J call TRBJ1-2; 7 bases map to TRBD1. The CDR3 runs to 20 residues. Unmatched junction bases numbered 23, after V lost 3 bases and J lost 4 bases.

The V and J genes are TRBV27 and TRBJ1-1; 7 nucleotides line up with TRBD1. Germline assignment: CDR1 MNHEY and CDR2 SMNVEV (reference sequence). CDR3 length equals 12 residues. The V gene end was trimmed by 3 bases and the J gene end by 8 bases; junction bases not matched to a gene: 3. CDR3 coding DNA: TGTGCCAGCAGTTTCAGGACAGGCGAAGCTTTCTTT. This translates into CASSFRTGEAFF.

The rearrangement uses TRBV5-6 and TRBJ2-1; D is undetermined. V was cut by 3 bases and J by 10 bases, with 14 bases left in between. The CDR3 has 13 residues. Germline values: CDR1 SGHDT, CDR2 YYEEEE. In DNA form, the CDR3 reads TGTGCCAGCAGCTACCGGGCCCGGTCCGAGCAGTTCTTC. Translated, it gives CASSYRARSEQFF. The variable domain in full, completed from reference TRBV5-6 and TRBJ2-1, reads DAGVTQSPTHLIKTRGQQVTLRCSPKSGHDTVSWYQQALGQGPQFIFQYYEEEERQRGNFPDRFSGHQFPNYSSELNVNALLLGDSALYLCASSYRARSEQFFGPGTRLTVL.

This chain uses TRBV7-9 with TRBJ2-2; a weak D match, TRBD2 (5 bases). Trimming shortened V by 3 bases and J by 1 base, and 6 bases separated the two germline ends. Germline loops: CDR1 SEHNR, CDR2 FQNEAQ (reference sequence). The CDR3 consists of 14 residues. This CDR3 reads CASSFAGNTGELFF. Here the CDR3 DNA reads TGTGCCAGCAGCTTCGCGGGGAACACCGGGGAGCTGTTTTTT. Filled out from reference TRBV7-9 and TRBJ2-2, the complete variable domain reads DTGVSQNPRHKITKRGQNVTFRCDPISEHNRLYWYRQTLGQGPEFLTYFQNEAQLEKSRLLSDRFSAERPKGSFSTLEIQRTEQGDSAMYLCASSFAGNTGELFFGEGSRLTVL.

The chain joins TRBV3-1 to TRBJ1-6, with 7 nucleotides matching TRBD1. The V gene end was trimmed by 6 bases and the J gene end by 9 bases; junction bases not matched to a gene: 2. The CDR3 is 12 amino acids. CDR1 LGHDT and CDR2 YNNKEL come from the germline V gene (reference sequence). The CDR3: CASRTGFSPLHF. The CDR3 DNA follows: TGTGCCAGCAGGACAGGGTTTTCACCCCTCCACTTT. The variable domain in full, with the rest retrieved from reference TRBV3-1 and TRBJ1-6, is DTAVSQTPKYLVTQMGNDKSIKCEQNLGHDTMYWYKQDSKKFLKIMFSYNNKELIINETVPNRFSPKSPDKAHLNLHINSLELGDSAVYFCASRTGFSPLHFGNGTRLTVT.

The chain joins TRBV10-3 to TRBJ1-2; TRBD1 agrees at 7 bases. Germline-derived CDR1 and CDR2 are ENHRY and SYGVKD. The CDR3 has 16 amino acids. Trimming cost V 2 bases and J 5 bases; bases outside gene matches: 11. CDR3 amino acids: CAISEGTDPSVYGYTF. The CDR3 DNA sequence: TGTGCCATCAGTGAGGGGACAGATCCATCCGTTTATGGCTACACCTTC.

As DNA, the CDR3 is TGTGCCAGCAGCGCTTCCGGGACAGGACACTACGAGCAGTACTTC. Translated: CASSASGTGHYEQYF. The V gene is TRBV9, the J gene TRBJ2-7, with TRBD1 identical over 8 bases. The germline gives CDR1 SGDLS, CDR2 YYNGEE. The CDR3 length is 15 residues. V trimming: 3 bases; J trimming: 3 bases; junction bases outside the gene matches: 8.

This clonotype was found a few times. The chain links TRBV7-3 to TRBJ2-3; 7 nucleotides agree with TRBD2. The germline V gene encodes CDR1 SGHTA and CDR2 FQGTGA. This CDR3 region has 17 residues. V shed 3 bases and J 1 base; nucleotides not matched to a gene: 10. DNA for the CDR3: TGTGCCAGCAGCTTTCGGCTTCGGGGGGACCGCACAGATACGCAGTATTTT. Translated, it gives CASSFRLRGDRTDTQYF.